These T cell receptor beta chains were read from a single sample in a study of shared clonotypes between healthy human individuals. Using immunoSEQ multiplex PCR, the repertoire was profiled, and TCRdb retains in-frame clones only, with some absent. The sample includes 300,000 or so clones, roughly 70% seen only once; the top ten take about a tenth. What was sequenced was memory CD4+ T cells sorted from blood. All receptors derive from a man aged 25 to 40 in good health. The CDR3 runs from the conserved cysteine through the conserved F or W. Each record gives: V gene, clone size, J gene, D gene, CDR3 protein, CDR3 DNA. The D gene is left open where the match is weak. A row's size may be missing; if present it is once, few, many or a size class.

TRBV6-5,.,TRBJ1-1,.,CASINRLAFEAFF,TGTGCCAGCATAAATCGGTTGGCCTTTGAAGCTTTCTTT
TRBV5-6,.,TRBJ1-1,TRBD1,CASSGLTGQRNTEAFF,TGTGCCAGCAGCGGACTTACGGGACAGCGGAACACTGAAGCTTTCTTT
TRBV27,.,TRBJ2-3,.,CASSLWVVGTDTQYF,TGTGCCAGCAGTTTATGGGTTGTGGGCACAGATACGCAGTATTTT
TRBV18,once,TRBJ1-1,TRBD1,CASSPGQGFGNTEAFF,TGTGCCAGCTCACCGGGACAGGGTTTCGGGAACACTGAAGCTTTCTTT
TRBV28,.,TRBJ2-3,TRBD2,CASSLSGGGNLGTDTQYF,TGTGCCAGCAGTTTATCTGGGGGGGGAAACCTAGGCACAGATACGCAGTATTTT
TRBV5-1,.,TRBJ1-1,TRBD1,CASSFSGGDRGYTEAFF,TGCGCCAGCAGCTTTTCCGGAGGGGACAGGGGCTACACTGAAGCTTTCTTT
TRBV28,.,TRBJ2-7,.,CASSLRREQYF,TGTGCCAGCAGTTTAAGGAGGGAGCAGTACTTC
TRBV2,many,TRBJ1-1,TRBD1,CASKGQGAGSTEAFF,TGTGCCAGCAAGGGCCAGGGGGCGGGTAGTACTGAAGCTTTCTTT
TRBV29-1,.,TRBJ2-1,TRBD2,CSVKSVAGVDEQFF,TGCAGCGTGAAGTCCGTAGCGGGAGTCGATGAGCAGTTCTTC
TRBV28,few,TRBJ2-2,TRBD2,CASSLLLAGAGGELFF,TGTGCCAGCAGTTTACTACTAGCGGGAGCGGGCGGGGAGCTGTTTTTT
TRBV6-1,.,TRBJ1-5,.,CASSAPGLMGNQPQHF,TGTGCCAGCAGTGCCCCAGGGCTTATGGGCAATCAGCCCCAGCATTTT
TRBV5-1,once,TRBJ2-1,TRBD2,CASSLGRGLAEGSSYNEQFF,TGCGCCAGCAGCTTGGGCCGGGGACTAGCGGAGGGGAGCTCCTACAATGAGCAGTTCTTC
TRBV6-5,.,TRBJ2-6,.,CASSYSGASGANVLTF,TGTGCCAGCAGTTACTCAGGGGCGTCAGGGGCCAACGTCCTGACTTTC
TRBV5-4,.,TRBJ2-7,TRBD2,CASSELAGDFSEQYF,TGTGCCAGCAGTGAACTAGCGGGAGATTTCTCCGAGCAGTACTTC
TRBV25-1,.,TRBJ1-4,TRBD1,CASSYHRGGNEKLFF,TGTGCCAGCAGTTATCACAGGGGGGGTAATGAAAAACTGTTTTTT
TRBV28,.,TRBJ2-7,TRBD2,CASSSPGIAGVYEQYF,TGTGCCAGCAGTTCCCCCGGGATAGCGGGAGTCTACGAGCAGTACTTC
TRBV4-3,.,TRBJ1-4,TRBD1,CASSHLRDSNEKLFF,TGCGCCAGCAGCCACCTACGGGACAGTAATGAAAAACTGTTTTTT
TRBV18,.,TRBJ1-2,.,CASSPATGYGYTF,TGTGCCAGCTCACCAGCCACAGGCTATGGCTACACCTTC
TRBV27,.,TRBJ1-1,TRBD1,CASSSRGQLTEAFF,TGTGCCAGCAGTTCCAGGGGACAGCTCACTGAAGCTTTCTTT